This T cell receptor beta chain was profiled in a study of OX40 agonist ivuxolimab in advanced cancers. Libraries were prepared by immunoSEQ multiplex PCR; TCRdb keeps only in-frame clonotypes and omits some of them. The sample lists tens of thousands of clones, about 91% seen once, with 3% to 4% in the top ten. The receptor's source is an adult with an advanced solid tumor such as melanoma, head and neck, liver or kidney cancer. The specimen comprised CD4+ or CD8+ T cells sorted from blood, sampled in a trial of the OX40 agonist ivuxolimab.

This CDR3 reads CASSFGTGGYEQYF. CDR3 DNA: TGTGCCAGCAGCTTTGGGACAGGGGGATACGAGCAGTACTTC. The V gene is TRBV5-4, the J gene TRBJ2-7; 11 bases agree with TRBD1. Germline V gene sequence: CDR1 SGHNT, CDR2 YYREEE (reference sequence). The CDR3 has 14 residues. Trimming removed 2 bases from V and 4 bases from J; junction bases left unmatched: 2. The entire variable domain, with the rest obtained from reference TRBV5-4 and TRBJ2-7, is as follows: ETGVTQSPTHLIKTRGQQVTLRCSSQSGHNTVSWYQQALGQGPQFIFQYYREEENGRGNFPPRFSGLQFPNYSSELNVNALELDDSALYLCASSFGTGGYEQYFGPGTRLTVT.